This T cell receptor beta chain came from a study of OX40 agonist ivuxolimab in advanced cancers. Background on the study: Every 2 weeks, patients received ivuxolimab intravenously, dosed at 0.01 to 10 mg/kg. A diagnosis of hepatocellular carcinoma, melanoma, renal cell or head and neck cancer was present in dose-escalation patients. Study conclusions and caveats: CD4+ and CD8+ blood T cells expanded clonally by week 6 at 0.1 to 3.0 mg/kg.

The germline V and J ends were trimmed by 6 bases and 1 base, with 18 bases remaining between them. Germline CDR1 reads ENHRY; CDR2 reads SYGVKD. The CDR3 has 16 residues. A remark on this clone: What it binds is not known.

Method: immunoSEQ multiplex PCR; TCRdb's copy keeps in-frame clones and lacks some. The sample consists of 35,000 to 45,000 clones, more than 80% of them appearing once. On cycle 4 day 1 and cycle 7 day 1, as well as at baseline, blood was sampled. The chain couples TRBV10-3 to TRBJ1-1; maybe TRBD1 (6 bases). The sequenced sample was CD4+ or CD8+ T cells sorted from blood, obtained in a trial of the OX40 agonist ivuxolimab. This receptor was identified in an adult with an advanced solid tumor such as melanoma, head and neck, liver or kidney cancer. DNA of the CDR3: TGTGCCATCAGAAGCGGCCGGACAGACCCGAACACTGAAGCTTTCTTT. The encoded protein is CAIRSGRTDPNTEAFF.